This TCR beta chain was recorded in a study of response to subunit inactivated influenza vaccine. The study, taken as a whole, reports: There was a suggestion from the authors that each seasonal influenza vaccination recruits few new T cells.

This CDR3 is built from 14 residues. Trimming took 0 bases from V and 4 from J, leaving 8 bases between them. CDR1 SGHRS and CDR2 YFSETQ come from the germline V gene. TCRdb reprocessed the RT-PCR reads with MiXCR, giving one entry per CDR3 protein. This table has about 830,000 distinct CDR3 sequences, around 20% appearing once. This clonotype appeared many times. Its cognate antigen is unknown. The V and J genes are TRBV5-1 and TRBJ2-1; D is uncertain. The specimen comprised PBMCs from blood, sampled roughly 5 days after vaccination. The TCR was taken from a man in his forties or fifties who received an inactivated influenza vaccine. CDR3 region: CASSLAYMYNEQFF. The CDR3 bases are TGCGCCAGCAGCTTGGCGTACATGTACAATGAGCAGTTCTTC.